This T cell receptor beta chain originates from a study of cytomegalovirus exposure and HLA in healthy donors. The germline V gene encodes CDR1 SGHRS and CDR2 YFSETQ. The CDR3 is made up of 17 amino acids. Trimming at V came to 5 bases and at J to 2 bases, leaving 15 bases not matched to a gene. In the case of this clone: Antigen unknown.

Overall study findings and caveats: Within an earlier analysis, most TCR beta V segments proved productive either about 90% or about 30% of the time.

The PCR had 60 Vbeta and 13 Jbeta primers. Clones were sequenced by immunoSEQ multiplex PCR, and TCRdb holds only the in-frame ones, with some missing. Of approximately 210,000 clones listed, approximately 82% are singletons. The sequenced material came from PBMCs. This clonotype was sampled from a woman aged 45-59 years in good health and CMV-seropositive. The chain is built from TRBV5-1 and TRBJ2-5; TRBD1 matches at 7 bases. This CDR3 reads CASSPMGDSLTQETQYF. The CDR3 region has the DNA TGCGCCAGCAGTCCTATGGGGGACAGCCTAACTCAAGAGACCCAGTACTTC.